This T cell receptor beta chain was observed in a study of technical replicates of blood from a few donors. Per the germline V gene, CDR1 is ENHRY and CDR2 is SYGVKD. The CDR3 length is 13 residues. Trimming shortened V by 0 bases and J by 8 bases, and 8 bases separated the two germline ends. Only in-frame clones appear in the TCRdb table, and some are missing; sequencing was by immunoSEQ multiplex PCR. The data show more than 65,000 clones, over 90% seen once. The V gene is TRBV10-3, the J gene TRBJ2-1; D remains unclear. The sequenced sample consisted of T cells isolated from PBMCs. This clonotype was obtained from a human donor in good health. CDR3 protein: CAISESGVDEQFF. In nucleotides, the CDR3 is TGTGCCATCAGTGAGTCGGGCGTGGATGAGCAGTTCTTC.